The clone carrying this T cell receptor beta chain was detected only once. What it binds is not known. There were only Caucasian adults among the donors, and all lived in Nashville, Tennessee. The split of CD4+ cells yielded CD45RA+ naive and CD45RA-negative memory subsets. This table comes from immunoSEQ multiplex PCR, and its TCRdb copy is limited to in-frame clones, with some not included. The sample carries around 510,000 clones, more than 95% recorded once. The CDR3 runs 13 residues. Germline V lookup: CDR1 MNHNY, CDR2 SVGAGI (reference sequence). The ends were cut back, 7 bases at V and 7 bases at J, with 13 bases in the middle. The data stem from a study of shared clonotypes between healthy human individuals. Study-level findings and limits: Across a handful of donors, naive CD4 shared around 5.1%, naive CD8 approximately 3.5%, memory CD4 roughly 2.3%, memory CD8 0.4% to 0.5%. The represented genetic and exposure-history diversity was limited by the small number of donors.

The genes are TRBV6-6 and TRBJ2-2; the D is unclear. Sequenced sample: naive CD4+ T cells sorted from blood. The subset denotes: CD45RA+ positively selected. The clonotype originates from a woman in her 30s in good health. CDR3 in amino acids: CASNLPGGGELFF. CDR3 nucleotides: TGTGCCAGCAACCTCCCGGGTGGCGGGGAGCTGTTTTTT.